The clone carrying this TCR beta chain was found a few times. Antigen: not known. The source of the sample is a study of T cells after yellow fever vaccination. Overall study context: The fractions with low cell numbers were processed using SMART-Seq v4 Ultra Low Input. Whole-study findings and limits: The secondary T-cell response peaked on day 5, not day 15, but was weaker. Detected again after the booster were most primary-vaccination clones, at approximately 95% CD4 and nearly 90% CD8.

TCR cDNA was made by 5'RACE template switching, adding a universal primer site and UMIs. TCRdb reprocessed the 5' RACE reads via MiXCR and lists one record per CDR3 protein. The sample shows about 400,000 distinct CDR3 sequences, around 6.4% of them seen only once. The source of this sequence is a man aged 25-40 years who received the YFV17D yellow fever vaccine. The specimen was PBMCs, collected 5 days after the yellow fever booster vaccination.

The CDR3 loop reads CASSPSVRQGGSSYNEQFF. The CDR3 DNA reads as TGTGCCAGCAGCCCGTCTGTTAGGCAAGGGGGAAGCTCCTACAATGAGCAGTTCTTC. The chain joins TRBV11-1 to TRBJ2-1; D may be TRBD1 (6 bases). The CDR3 has 19 residues. V lost 5 bases to trimming and J lost 0 bases, with 23 bases between them. CDR1 and CDR2 from the germline V gene are SGHAT and FQDESV (reference sequence).